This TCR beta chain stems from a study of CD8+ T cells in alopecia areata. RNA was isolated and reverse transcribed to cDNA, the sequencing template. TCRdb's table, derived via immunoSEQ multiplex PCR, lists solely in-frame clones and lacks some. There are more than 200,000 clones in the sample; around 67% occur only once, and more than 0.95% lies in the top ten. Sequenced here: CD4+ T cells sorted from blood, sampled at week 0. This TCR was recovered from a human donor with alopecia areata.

The CDR3 coding sequence is TGTGCCACCAGCAGGGGAAGGCGGATGGACTCACCCCTCCACTTT. This sequence encodes CATSRGRRMDSPLHF. The J gene is TRBJ1-6, the V gene TRBV15; no clear D gene. CDR1 LNHNV and CDR2 YYDKDF come from the germline V gene (reference sequence). The CDR3 runs 15 residues. With 3 bases removed from V and 10 bases from J, the gap between germline ends came to 16 bases.